The entry below gives a single T cell receptor (beta chain) sequence along with its context. Its antigen is not identified. The source of the sample is a study of Ad26.COV2.S vaccination and SARS-CoV-2 variants. Study-level information: The study gave Ad26.COV2.S intramuscularly, once or twice 56 days apart. Whole-study findings and limits: The TCR breadth and depth analyses may have understated or missed part of the total T cell responses. Spike-specific TCR breadth in vaccine recipients exceeded that seen in placebo recipients.

The data were produced by immunoSEQ multiplex PCR, yet TCRdb's version contains in-frame clones alone and is incomplete. The sample consists of over 400,000 clones, approximately 92% of them appearing once. This CDR3 comprises 15 residues. Germline assignment: CDR1 LNHDA and CDR2 SQIVND (reference sequence). As to treatment: roughly 18 received Ad26.COV2.S at low or high dose, single or two shots; five or six received placebo; per-sample allocation not given. Vaccine and placebo recipients were sampled on day 63 after the first injection. An 18-55-year-old adult in Boston served as donor. The starting material was peripheral blood, obtained in a trial of Ad26.COV2.S vaccine versus placebo. The receptor's source is a person aged 18-60 years who received the Ad26.COV2.S COVID-19 vaccine or a placebo. This chain joins TRBV19 and TRBJ2-2, with TRBD1 matching 9 bases. The CDR3 DNA sequence: TGTCCCACACACGACAGGGGGGTAAGAACCGGGGAGCTGTTTTTT. Translating gives CPTHDRGVRTGELFF.